The 32 T cell receptor beta chains in this list originate from one sample, sequenced in a study of metastatic and nonmetastatic thyroid tumors. There were no patients who had received any treatment before thyroid surgery. MiXCR reprocessed the PCR reads for TCRdb. Of tens of thousands of clones listed, around a quarter were seen once; the top ten hold approximately 15%. The sequenced sample was blood. The receptors derive from a female donor with papillary thyroid cancer or a benign thyroid nodule (not recorded which). Some clones in this sample may be carry-over from other donors' samples.

The genes are TRBV7-2 and TRBJ2-1; unclear D gene. Trimming stripped 6 bases from V and 9 bases from J, with 15 bases between. Germline V gives CDR1 SGHTA, CDR2 FQGNSA. The length of the CDR3 is 13 residues. The CDR3 reads CASSRYAALEQFF. CDR3 coding DNA: TGTGCCAGCAGTCGCTACGCGGCCCTTGAGCAGTTCTTC.

This clone is termed large. The rearrangement links TRBV6-5 to TRBJ2-1; weak D call: TRBD1 (6 bases). CDR3 length equals 15 residues. V lost 0 bases to trimming and J lost 6 bases, with 12 bases between them. Germline V gives CDR1 MNHEY, CDR2 SVGAGI. The CDR3 nucleotides read TGTGCCAGCAGTTACTCCAGTCAAGGGGGCAATGAGCAGTTCTTC. As protein: CASSYSSQGGNEQFF.

This clone was seen repeatedly, ten times or more. The rearrangement uses TRBV11-2 and TRBJ2-1, with unresolved D. The V end lost 5 bases, the J end lost 6 bases, and 14 bases lay between the germline ends. CDR1 is SGHAT, CDR2 FQNNGV, per germline. CDR3 length: 14 residues. The CDR3 DNA sequence: TGTGCCAGCAGCCCCAGCTGGAGTCGCAATGAGCAGTTCTTC. Translated: CASSPSWSRNEQFF.

The chain recombines TRBV6-2 or TRBV6-3 with TRBJ2-7; a weak D match, TRBD2 (5 bases). Between the trimmed V and J ends, which lost 4 bases and 6 bases, there was a span of 16 bases. The CDR3 totals 14 residues. Germline CDR1 reads MNHEY; CDR2 reads SVGEGT. CDR3 nucleotides: TGTGCCAGCAGTTCCCCGACTAAAGTCGGCGAGCAGTACTTC. This gives the protein CASSSPTKVGEQYF.

J is TRBJ1-6 and V is TRBV19; unclear D gene. Germline V gives CDR1 LNHDA, CDR2 SQIVND (reference sequence). The CDR3 is 16 residues long. The ends were cut back, 3 bases at V and 9 bases at J, with 18 bases in the middle. The CDR3, as DNA: TGTGCCAGTAGTATTCCCGACAAGGATGGAAGTTCACCCCTCCACTTT. Translation gives CASSIPDKDGSSPLHF.

About this clone: At one of its ends the junction is not consistent with the germline gene, which may arise from a read error. The chain uses TRBV20-1 and TRBJ2-6; TRBD1 might be the D (5 bases). CDR1 is DFQATT and CDR2 is SNEGSKA in the germline V gene (reference sequence). This CDR3 has 13 amino acids. CDR3: CSAPESGANVLNF. The CDR3 DNA reads TGCAGTGCTCCTGAATCTGGGGCAAACGTCCTGAATTTC.

The chain combines TRBV5-1 with TRBJ1-6; maybe TRBD1 (6 bases). Trimming pared 0 bases from V and 10 bases from J, leaving 14 bases between. Germline CDR1 SGHRS, CDR2 YFSETQ. The CDR3 totals 15 residues. The CDR3 sequence is CASSLGTEKLSPLHF. CDR3 bases: TGCGCCAGCAGCTTGGGGACAGAAAAGTTATCACCCCTCCACTTT.

This clone was observed at least ten times. The V call is TRBV10-3, the J call TRBJ2-1, with D perhaps matching TRBD2 (6 bases). V lost 2 bases to trimming and J lost 8 bases, with 13 bases between them. The CDR3 sequence is 14 residues long. The V gene's germline CDR1 is ENHRY and CDR2 SYGVKD. The chain's CDR3 is CAISEARTGDEQFF. The CDR3 DNA is TGTGCCATCAGTGAGGCCAGGACGGGGGATGAGCAGTTCTTC.

In this sample, this clone turned up many times. The V gene is TRBV9, the J gene TRBJ1-3, with D hard to call. The CDR3 runs to 15 residues. The germline CDR1 and CDR2 sequences are SGDLS and YYNGEE. V lost 0 bases to trimming and J lost 0 bases, with 7 bases between them. The CDR3 here is CASSVGGYSGNTIYF. CDR3 DNA sequence: TGTGCCAGCAGCGTAGGTGGCTACTCTGGAAACACCATATATTTT. The full variable domain, in which reference TRBV9 and TRBJ1-3 provide the parts outside the CDR3, is DSGVTQTPKHLITATGQRVTLRCSPRSGDLSVYWYQQSLDQGLQFLIQYYNGEERAKGNILERFSAQQFPDLHSELNLSSLELGDSALYFCASSVGGYSGNTIYFGEGSWLTVV.

The V gene is TRBV2, the J gene TRBJ2-3; 7 bases are a match to TRBD2. The CDR3 has 19 amino acids. Germline V gene sequence: CDR1 SNHLY, CDR2 FYNNEI. V lost 1 base to trimming and J lost 6 bases; unmatched junction nucleotides: 19. This chain's CDR3 is CASSEGVLAIPIGLDTQYF. The CDR3, as DNA: TGTGCCAGCAGTGAAGGAGTACTAGCGATTCCCATAGGCCTGGATACGCAGTATTTT.

This clone is categorized as medium-sized. The V gene is TRBV6-5, the J gene TRBJ2-7, with 11 bases that match TRBD2. The CDR3 totals 15 residues. Germline V gene data show CDR1 as MNHEY and CDR2 as SVGAGI. Trimming took 2 bases from V and 3 from J; bases not matched to a gene: 3. The CDR3 here is CASSYATSGIYEQYF. In DNA form, the CDR3 reads TGTGCCAGCAGTTACGCGACTAGCGGGATCTACGAGCAGTACTTC.

V gene TRBV4-2 combines with J gene TRBJ1-2; D ambiguous. This CDR3 comprises 15 residues. CDR1 and CDR2 (germline): LGHNA, YNFKEQ. The V end lost 2 bases, the J end lost 4 bases, and 14 bases lay between the germline ends. This chain's CDR3 is CASSQLSGRSYGYTF. In DNA, the CDR3 is TGTGCCAGCAGCCAACTCTCGGGCAGGTCCTATGGCTACACCTTC.

Ten or more counts support this clone. The genes are TRBV9 and TRBJ1-6; D unclear. Germline assignment: CDR1 SGDLS and CDR2 YYNGEE. CDR3 size: 13 residues. The V end lost 0 bases, the J end lost 10 bases, and 8 bases lay between the germline ends. The CDR3 reads CASSVDAGSPLHF. Here the CDR3 DNA reads TGTGCCAGCAGCGTAGACGCCGGCTCACCCCTCCACTTT.

V and J are TRBV7-3 and TRBJ1-1; 7 bases fit TRBD1. The junction had 4 bases not matched to a gene; V was cut back by 2 bases and J by 1 base. The CDR3 consists of 15 residues. Germline V gene data show CDR1 as SGHTA and CDR2 as FQGTGA. The CDR3 spells CASSLSTGENTEAFF. In DNA, the CDR3 is TGTGCCAGCAGCTTATCAACAGGGGAGAACACTGAAGCTTTCTTT.

The CDR3 DNA is TGTGGCCTCGGACAGGGGGAGACCCACTATGGCTACACCTTC. Translation: CGLGQGETHYGYTF. The chain joins TRBV30 to TRBJ1-2; TRBD1 agrees at 10 bases. The CDR3 has 14 residues. The V gene's germline CDR1 is GTSNPN and CDR2 SVGIG (reference sequence).

This clone was counted many times. The chain has TRBV2 and TRBJ2-2; D possibly uses TRBD1 or TRBD2 (5 bases each). Trimming stripped 9 bases from V and 1 base from J, with 18 bases between. The CDR3 loop spans 16 amino acids. Germline lookup yields CDR1 SNHLY and CDR2 FYNNEI. As DNA, the CDR3 is TGTGCCAGATCTCTCCAAACAGGACTGAACACCGGGGAGCTGTTTTTT. Translating gives CARSLQTGLNTGELFF.

The chain combines TRBV11-2 with TRBJ2-7; possibly TRBD1 for D (5 bases). The germline V gene encodes CDR1 SGHAT and CDR2 FQNNGV. CDR3 length: 14 residues. The V and J ends lost 5 bases and 5 bases respectively, with 16 bases between them. The CDR3 DNA reads as TGTGCCAGCAGCCCTGAAGGGGCGCAGGACGAGCAGTACTTC. Translated, it gives CASSPEGAQDEQYF.

The chain joins TRBV28 to TRBJ1-2, with D maybe TRBD1 (6 bases). Trimming stripped 9 bases from V and 8 bases from J, with 19 bases between. Germline lookup yields CDR1 MDHEN and CDR2 SYDVKM. The CDR3 covers 13 residues. The DNA of the CDR3 is TGTGCCAGACCTACAGGGTGCTCCCGGGGCTACACCTTC. Translating it yields CARPTGCSRGYTF.

A few counts support this clone. The chain is built from TRBV6-1 and TRBJ1-4; unclear D gene. The CDR3 contains 13 residues. From germline, CDR1 is MNHNS and CDR2 SASEGT. Trimming pared 6 bases from V and 8 bases from J, leaving 13 bases between. Written as DNA, the CDR3 is TGTGCCAGCAGGAAGGGCTCTCAGGAAAAACTGTTTTTT. This sequence encodes CASRKGSQEKLFF.

This clone has at least ten counts. As DNA, the CDR3 is TGTGCCACCAGCAGAAGAAGGGTGAACACTGAAGCTTTCTTT. This gives the protein CATSRRRVNTEAFF. V usage is TRBV15 and J usage is TRBJ1-1; no firm D call. Trimming removed 2 bases at V and 0 bases at J, with 7 bases between. Germline V gene sequence: CDR1 LNHNV, CDR2 YYDKDF (reference sequence). This CDR3 spans 14 amino acids.

This clone was found a few times. The rearrangement joins TRBV12-3 or TRBV12-4 to TRBJ2-7; a weak D match, TRBD2 (5 bases). This CDR3 has 13 residues. V dropped 6 bases and J dropped 5 bases, with 14 bases sitting between them. The CDR3 nucleotides read TGTGCCAGCAGGGACGGGAATAACGACGAGCAGTACTTC. Its translation: CASRDGNNDEQYF.

This clone came up a few times. The chain is built from TRBV6-1 and TRBJ1-6; D might be TRBD1 (5 bases). V was clipped by 3 bases and J by 8 bases, with 17 bases between them. The CDR3 is 16 amino acids. CDR1 is MNHNS, CDR2 SASEGT, per germline. For the CDR3, the DNA is TGTGCCAGCAGTGAGTTGATGAGGGGAAAAGATTCACCCCTCCACTTT. It encodes CASSELMRGKDSPLHF.

In its sample, this clone was seen many times. The rearrangement links TRBV28 to TRBJ2-3; 9 nucleotides agree with TRBD1. J gave up 4 bases and V 6 bases, and 8 bases lay outside the gene matches. Germline assignment: CDR1 MDHEN and CDR2 SYDVKM. This CDR3 contains 15 residues. In DNA, the CDR3 is TGTGCCAGCAGGTTACTCACAGGGGGCGCAGATACGCAGTATTTT. Its protein product is CASRLLTGGADTQYF.

This clone appeared many times. The chain combines TRBV7-3 with TRBJ2-7, with TRBD2 matching 8 bases. V shed 1 base, J shed 6 bases, and the junction held 23 bases outside the gene matches. This CDR3 spans 20 amino acids. Germline lookup yields CDR1 SGHTA and CDR2 FQGTGA. The CDR3 here is CASSLKSKSSGSTSFSEQYF. CDR3 nucleotide sequence: TGTGCCAGCAGCTTAAAATCAAAATCAAGCGGGAGTACTAGTTTTTCCGAGCAGTACTTC.

This clone has just a few counts. The chain couples TRBV25-1 to TRBJ2-2, with 9 nucleotides matching TRBD1. J was trimmed by 9 bases and V by 3 bases; bases with no gene match: 8. Germline V gene sequence: CDR1 MGHDK, CDR2 SYGVNS. The CDR3 has 15 amino acids. CDR3 sequence (DNA): TGTGCCAGCAGTGAGCGACAGGGGGAAGCCCGGGAGCTGTTTTTT. Amino acids: CASSERQGEARELFF.

This clone was detected ten times or more. The V and J genes are TRBV3-1 and TRBJ2-3, with no clear D. This CDR3 has 11 amino acids. Per germline, CDR1 LGHDT and CDR2 YNNKEL (reference sequence). The V and J ends lost 2 bases and 7 bases respectively, with 4 bases between them. The CDR3 sequence: CASSQQYTQYF. The CDR3 coding sequence is TGTGCCAGCAGCCAACAGTATACGCAGTATTTT.

This clone was observed a handful of times. The junction shows a germline mismatch at one end, possibly a read error. The chain is built from TRBV6-2 or TRBV6-3 and TRBJ2-7, with a tentative D call TRBD2 (6 bases). In germline, CDR1 is MNHEY, CDR2 SVGEGT. The CDR3 is 10 amino acids. CDR3 DNA: TGTGCCAGTGGGACTTACGAGCATTACTTC. Amino acid sequence: CASGTYEHYF.

The table lists this clone with many counts. V gene TRBV20-1 combines with J gene TRBJ2-5, with TRBD1 as a possible D gene (6 bases). CDR1 and CDR2 (germline): DFQATT, SNEGSKA (reference sequence). With 2 bases removed from V and 1 base from J, the gap between germline ends came to 23 bases. The CDR3 length is 18 residues. The CDR3 DNA reads as TGCAGTGCTAGACCGGACAGTCAATTCAAAAAAACCCAAGAGACCCAGTACTTC. Translated, it gives CSARPDSQFKKTQETQYF.

This clone was counted ten times or more. The V call is TRBV7-6, the J call TRBJ1-1; a weak D match, TRBD1 (5 bases). The CDR3 has 12 residues. Germline CDR1 is SGHVS and CDR2 is FNYEAQ. The V and J ends lost 0 bases and 8 bases respectively, with 7 bases between them. This CDR3 reads CASSLAGAEAFF. The CDR3 nucleotides are TGTGCCAGCAGCTTAGCAGGGGCCGAAGCTTTCTTT.

This clone is medium-sized within its sample. The V call is TRBV6-2 or TRBV6-3, the J call TRBJ2-1; tentative D call: TRBD2 (6 bases). Germline CDR1 is MNHEY and CDR2 is SVGEGT. V was cut by 8 bases and J by 6 bases, with 11 bases left in between. There are 12 residues in the CDR3. The CDR3 coding sequence is TGTGCCAGCCCCCGACTAGGCAATGAGCAGTTCTTC. Translated, it gives CASPRLGNEQFF.

The chain recombines TRBV27 with TRBJ2-2; D remains ambiguous. Deletions cut 5 bases from V and 0 bases from J, with 13 bases between. CDR1 and CDR2 from the germline V gene are MNHEY and SMNVEV (reference sequence). This CDR3 contains 16 residues. The CDR3 DNA sequence: TGTGCCAGCAGTCCGCCCCAGGCTGCGAACACCGGGGAGCTGTTTTTT. Its protein is CASSPPQAANTGELFF.

This clone was picked up many times. This sequence joins TRBV9 and TRBJ2-2; TRBD2 is a possible D gene (6 bases). The CDR3 sequence is 15 residues long. Trimming removed 7 bases from V and 2 bases from J, with 15 bases in between. The V gene's germline CDR1 is SGDLS and CDR2 YYNGEE. For the CDR3, the DNA is TGTGCCAGCTCGCGGGGAGACTCCAACACCGGGGAGCTGTTTTTT. Translated, it gives CASSRGDSNTGELFF.